What follows describes a single T cell receptor beta chain. This entry is derived from a study of shared clonotypes between healthy human individuals. On sorted subsets, replicate PCRs used about 0.2 ug DNA, or roughly 30,000 T cell genomes. Per the study methods: Because ImmunoSEQ provided only junction sequences with no quality scores, the filtering differed. Produced via immunoSEQ multiplex PCR; TCRdb's table is partial and in-frame only. The DNA gave D and trimming, while V, J and clone size come from that table. The data show roughly 2 million clones, with roughly 94% seen just once and more than 0.1% held by the top ten. Trimming left V 3 bases short and J 6 bases short, with 16 bases between. Germline V gene sequence: CDR1 MDHEN, CDR2 SYDVKM. This CDR3 has 15 amino acids. Naive CD4+ cells were CD45RA-selected; the remaining cells were memory.

The sequence came from a man between 18 and 29 years old in good health. The specimen was naive CD4+ T cells sorted from blood. The subset here: CD45RA+ positively selected. The chain joins TRBV28 to TRBJ2-3, with unresolved D. The CDR3, as DNA: TGTGCCAGCAGTTTGTCCCCAGGCGACCTGGATACGCAGTATTTT. Translated: CASSLSPGDLDTQYF.